These 30 T cell receptor beta chains originate from one sample sequenced in a study of CD8+ T cells in alopecia areata. The treatment is: oral pan-JAK inhibitor, 5-10 mg twice daily. RNA, once extracted, was reverse transcribed into cDNA for use as the sequencing template. Libraries were prepared by immunoSEQ multiplex PCR; TCRdb keeps only in-frame clonotypes and omits some of them. The table has hundreds of thousands of clones, roughly two fifths seen once. The sample was CD4+ T cells sorted from blood, taken between weeks 30 and 35, from a patient treated with tofacitinib. The receptors were sampled from a human donor with alopecia areata.

This clone appeared a few times. The chain couples TRBV14 to TRBJ1-1, with a weak D call TRBD1 (5 bases). Trimming cost V 4 bases and J 2 bases, with 11 bases left between them. CDR1 SGHDN and CDR2 FVKESK come from the germline V gene. CDR3 length: 14 residues. The CDR3 region is CASSLLGVNTEAFF. Written as DNA, the CDR3 is TGTGCCAGCAGCCTCCTAGGGGTAAACACTGAAGCTTTCTTT.

This clone was counted many times. This chain links TRBV11-2 with TRBJ2-1, with a weak D call TRBD2 (6 bases). The CDR3 is 16 residues long. Germline loops: CDR1 SGHAT, CDR2 FQNNGV. V dropped 4 bases and J dropped 5 bases, with 18 bases sitting between them. CDR3 region: CASSSGSSRGDNEQFF. CDR3 in DNA: TGTGCCAGCAGCTCGGGGTCTTCGCGGGGAGACAATGAGCAGTTCTTC.

The V gene is TRBV9, the J gene TRBJ2-7, with D hard to call. The CDR3 runs 16 residues. Trimming shortened V by 4 bases and J by 0 bases, and 17 bases separated the two germline ends. In germline, CDR1 is SGDLS, CDR2 YYNGEE. The CDR3 DNA is TGTGCCAGCAGCCGGGCAGGTGTATTCAGCTCCTACGAGCAGTACTTC. This encodes CASSRAGVFSSYEQYF.

The chain recombines TRBV29-1 with TRBJ2-3; no reliable D call. V was pared by 7 bases and J by 9 bases, with 17 bases between. The CDR3 totals 12 residues. Per germline, CDR1 SQVTM and CDR2 ANQGSEA. DNA for the CDR3: TGCAGCGCCCGGACGATAGGGAAGACGCAGTATTTT. Amino acids: CSARTIGKTQYF.

This clone came up a few times. V gene TRBV2 combines with J gene TRBJ2-3; TRBD2 matches at 15 bases. The CDR3 has 14 residues. Germline CDR1 is SNHLY and CDR2 is FYNNEI. V gave up 6 bases and J gave up 9 bases; unmatched junction bases: 4. CDR3 coding DNA: TGTGCCAGCAGGGGGACTAGCGGGAGGTGGACGCAGTATTTT. Translated: CASRGTSGRWTQYF.

This clone was observed a handful of times. This chain joins TRBV30 and TRBJ2-6; no clear D gene. Germline V gene sequence: CDR1 GTSNPN, CDR2 SVGIG (reference sequence). CDR3 length: 15 amino acids. Between the trimmed V and J ends, which lost 7 bases and 0 bases, there was a span of 13 bases. CDR3 region: CASRTGNSGANVLTF. In DNA form, the CDR3 reads TGTGCCTCGCGGACGGGCAACTCTGGGGCCAACGTCCTGACTTTC.

This clone was seen a few times. The chain has TRBV7-2 and TRBJ1-4, with D possibly TRBD1 on 6 matching bases. Trimming took off 4 bases at V and 4 bases at J, with 10 bases between the two ends. The CDR3 covers 14 residues. Germline loops: CDR1 SGHTA, CDR2 FQGNSA. The CDR3 reads CASSYDRSNEKLFF. The CDR3 DNA reads as TGTGCCAGCAGCTACGACAGGAGTAATGAAAAACTGTTTTTT.

This clone was detected only a few times. The chain combines TRBV25-1 with TRBJ2-7; TRBD1 matches 8 bases. Trimming cost V 6 bases and J 5 bases; bases outside gene matches: 12. Germline CDR1 reads MGHDK; CDR2 reads SYGVNS. The CDR3 contains 15 residues. The CDR3 nucleotides are TGTGCCAGCAGCCCTGGACAGGGAATAGTCCACGAGCAGTACTTC. Its protein is CASSPGQGIVHEQYF.

This clone was recorded a few times. The chain joins TRBV7-6 to TRBJ1-4, with D maybe TRBD1 (6 bases). V was clipped by 5 bases and J by 0 bases, with 13 bases between them. The CDR3 totals 16 residues. From germline, CDR1 is SGHVS and CDR2 FNYEAQ. The CDR3 protein is CASSADRSATNEKLFF. CDR3 DNA: TGTGCCAGCAGCGCGGACAGATCTGCAACTAATGAAAAACTGTTTTTT.

This clone was observed a few times. The same CDR3 can be traced to other DNA sequences in this sample. V gene TRBV5-1 combines with J gene TRBJ2-5; TRBD2 agrees at 8 bases. Germline CDR1 is SGHRS and CDR2 is YFSETQ. The CDR3 is 14 amino acids. Trimming cost V 0 bases and J 5 bases; bases outside gene matches: 3. This CDR3 is CASSLGTSRETQYF. CDR3 bases: TGCGCCAGCAGCTTGGGGACTAGCAGGGAGACCCAGTACTTC.

The chain joins TRBV6-5 to TRBJ1-2; D is unresolved. The germline V gene encodes CDR1 MNHEY and CDR2 SVGAGI. This CDR3 is built from 13 residues. V lost 4 bases to trimming and J lost 7 bases, with 13 bases between them. CDR3 bases: TGTGCCAGCAGTTCGGGCCCATTAGGTGGCTACACCTTC. It codes for CASSSGPLGGYTF.

This clone was observed a handful of times. This CDR3 is CASSYTNRAIFEQYF. The DNA of the CDR3 is TGTGCCAGCAGTTACACGAACAGGGCCATTTTCGAGCAGTACTTC. The rearrangement links TRBV6-5 to TRBJ2-7; D is perhaps TRBD1 (6 bases). Trimming removed 2 bases from V and 6 bases from J, with 17 bases in between. Germline loops: CDR1 MNHEY, CDR2 SVGAGI. CDR3 length: 15 amino acids.

The chain carries TRBV2 and TRBJ2-7, with unresolved D. V lost 6 bases and J lost 1, with 4 bases in between. There are 11 residues in the CDR3. The germline V gene encodes CDR1 SNHLY and CDR2 FYNNEI. The CDR3 spells CASSQSYEQYF. The CDR3 DNA is TGTGCCAGCAGCCAGTCCTACGAGCAGTACTTC.

This chain links TRBV10-3 with TRBJ2-3; perhaps TRBD1 as D (6 bases). V gave up 6 bases and J gave up 0 bases, with 16 bases separating them. The CDR3 contains 16 residues. The V gene's germline CDR1 is ENHRY and CDR2 SYGVKD. The chain's CDR3 is CAISRQGWASTDTQYF. The CDR3 DNA reads as TGTGCCATCAGCCGTCAGGGGTGGGCTAGCACAGATACGCAGTATTTT.

The V gene is TRBV5-4, the J gene TRBJ2-1, with 13 nucleotides matching TRBD2. Germline assignment: CDR1 SGHNT and CDR2 YYREEE (reference sequence). The CDR3 runs 16 residues. Trimming at V came to 3 bases and at J to 9 bases, leaving 9 bases not matched to a gene. This CDR3 reads CASSWTGLAGVAEQFF. The CDR3 DNA is TGTGCCAGCAGCTGGACCGGACTAGCGGGAGTCGCTGAGCAGTTCTTC.

The chain couples TRBV6-5 to TRBJ2-1, with 11 bases identical to TRBD2. The CDR3 is made up of 14 amino acids. The J segment lost 10 bases and the V segment lost 4 bases, leaving 6 bases of the junction unmatched. Germline loops: CDR1 MNHEY, CDR2 SVGAGI. CDR3 in amino acids: CASSWGLAASEQFF. CDR3 sequence (DNA): TGTGCCAGCAGTTGGGGACTAGCGGCCTCCGAGCAGTTCTTC.

This clone was seen more than once but under ten times. This rearrangement joins TRBV7-3 to TRBJ2-1, with 12 bases matching TRBD2. Germline lookup yields CDR1 SGHTA and CDR2 FQGTGA. V gave up 5 bases and J gave up 8 bases; unmatched junction bases: 7. This CDR3 region has 15 residues. CDR3 residues: CASSGGLAGIDEQFF. CDR3 nucleotide sequence: TGTGCCAGCAGCGGTGGACTAGCGGGAATCGATGAGCAGTTCTTC. The variable domain in full, completed from reference TRBV7-3 and TRBJ2-1, reads GAGVSQTPSNKVTEKGKYVELRCDPISGHTALYWYRQSLGQGPEFLIYFQGTGAADDSGLPNDRFFAVRPEGSVSTLKIQRTERGDSAVYLCASSGGLAGIDEQFFGPGTRLTVL.

This clone was observed a single time. This rearrangement joins TRBV4-1 to TRBJ1-2; D remains unclear. Germline-derived CDR1 and CDR2 are MGHRA and YSYEKL. The CDR3 is made up of 13 amino acids. V was trimmed by 1 base and J by 8 bases, leaving 11 bases between them. Written as DNA, the CDR3 is TGCGCCAGCAGCCAAGTTCGCCTAGGAGGCTACACCTTC. Encoded protein: CASSQVRLGGYTF.

Only a few counts were recorded for this clone. One junction end disagrees with the germline gene, perhaps due to a read error. The chain uses TRBV25-1 and TRBJ2-7; D ambiguous. The CDR3 length is 13 residues. Germline values: CDR1 MGHDK, CDR2 SYGVNS. The CDR3 region has the DNA TGTGCCAGCAGCGAATCAGGAGAGCGCGAGCAGTACTTC. Protein product: CASSESGEREQYF.

This clone was picked up a small number of times. V and J are TRBV6-5 and TRBJ1-2; 7 nucleotides agree with TRBD1. This CDR3 comprises 15 residues. Germline lookup yields CDR1 MNHEY and CDR2 SVGAGI. V shed 2 bases and J 0 bases; nucleotides not matched to a gene: 3. The CDR3 DNA reads TGTGCCAGCAGTTACACCGGGACAGCTAACTATGGCTACACCTTC. It encodes CASSYTGTANYGYTF.

The chain has TRBV9 and TRBJ2-2, with D uncertain. Looked up from germline, CDR1 is SGDLS and CDR2 is YYNGEE. Trimming removed 4 bases from V and 0 bases from J, with 7 bases in between. CDR3 length: 14 amino acids. CDR3 nucleotides: TGTGCCAGCAGCCCTGTTACGAACACCGGGGAGCTGTTTTTT. Residues: CASSPVTNTGELFF. The full variable domain, in which reference TRBV9 and TRBJ2-2 provide the parts outside the CDR3, is DSGVTQTPKHLITATGQRVTLRCSPRSGDLSVYWYQQSLDQGLQFLIQYYNGEERAKGNILERFSAQQFPDLHSELNLSSLELGDSALYFCASSPVTNTGELFFGEGSRLTVL.

CDR3 DNA: TGTGCCAGCAGCCTGACAGGAACCTACGAGCAGTACTTC. Translated: CASSLTGTYEQYF. The V call is TRBV11-1, the J call TRBJ2-7; tentatively, D is TRBD1 (6 bases). This CDR3 spans 13 amino acids. V lost 5 bases to trimming and J lost 2 bases, with 10 bases between them. CDR1 and CDR2 (germline): SGHAT, FQDESV (reference sequence).

The genes are TRBV7-9 and TRBJ1-4; possibly TRBD1 for D (5 bases). The V and J ends lost 4 bases and 8 bases respectively, with 14 bases between them. The CDR3 is 14 amino acids. Looked up from germline, CDR1 is SEHNR and CDR2 is FQNEAQ (reference sequence). As DNA, the CDR3 is TGTGCCAGCAGCTACCGGGACGGACAAGAAAAACTGTTTTTT. It encodes CASSYRDGQEKLFF.

The chain couples TRBV6-1 to TRBJ2-7; TRBD1 matches 8 bases. CDR3 length: 15 amino acids. The V segment lost 7 bases and the J segment 3 bases; nucleotides outside the gene matches: 11. Germline CDR1 reads MNHNS; CDR2 reads SASEGT. The CDR3 sequence is CASNPGTGGVYEQYF. The CDR3 nucleotides are TGTGCCAGCAACCCAGGGACAGGTGGGGTCTACGAGCAGTACTTC.

This clone occurred a few times. This chain links TRBV25-1 with TRBJ2-6; no clear D gene. The CDR3 extends over 17 amino acids. V was trimmed by 0 bases and J by 3 bases, leaving 12 bases between them. CDR1 is MGHDK, CDR2 SYGVNS, per germline. CDR3 region: CASSEYRGGGGANVLTF. The CDR3 nucleotides are TGTGCCAGCAGTGAATATCGAGGTGGTGGTGGGGCCAACGTCCTGACTTTC.

J is TRBJ2-3 and V is TRBV11-2, with 11 bases lining up with TRBD2. J was trimmed by 2 bases and V by 2 bases; bases with no gene match: 6. The CDR3 is 17 residues long. CDR1 is SGHAT, CDR2 FQNNGV, per germline. The DNA for the CDR3 is TGTGCCAGCAGCTTAAGCGCTAGCGGGGGGCACACAGATACGCAGTATTTT. Amino acids: CASSLSASGGHTDTQYF. The entire variable domain, with the rest obtained from reference TRBV11-2 and TRBJ2-3, is as follows: EAGVAQSPRYKIIEKRQSVAFWCNPISGHATLYWYQQILGQGPKLLIQFQNNGVVDDSQLPKDRFSAERLKGVDSTLKIQPAKLEDSAVYLCASSLSASGGHTDTQYFGPGTRLTVL.

This clone was observed a handful of times. The gene calls are TRBV30 and TRBJ1-1; D possibly corresponds to TRBD1 (6 bases). Trimming removed 4 bases from V and 6 bases from J, with 12 bases in between. Germline CDR1 GTSNPN, CDR2 SVGIG (reference sequence). This CDR3 has 12 residues. CDR3 sequence: CAWIVQGAEAFF. The CDR3 DNA follows: TGTGCCTGGATCGTACAGGGCGCTGAAGCTTTCTTT.

The rearrangement uses TRBV5-4 and TRBJ2-1, with D possibly TRBD1 on 5 matching bases. CDR3 length: 16 residues. CDR1 is SGHNT, CDR2 YYREEE, per germline (reference sequence). Trimming pared 4 bases from V and 0 bases from J, leaving 14 bases between. This chain's CDR3 is CASSPQSGASYNEQFF. The CDR3 DNA is TGTGCCAGCAGCCCCCAATCTGGGGCCTCCTACAATGAGCAGTTCTTC. Full variable domain (remainder filled in from reference TRBV5-4 and TRBJ2-1): ETGVTQSPTHLIKTRGQQVTLRCSSQSGHNTVSWYQQALGQGPQFIFQYYREEENGRGNFPPRFSGLQFPNYSSELNVNALELDDSALYLCASSPQSGASYNEQFFGPGTRLTVL.

V and J are TRBV7-9 and TRBJ1-5; D is ambiguous. The CDR3 consists of 19 residues. The germline V and J ends were trimmed by 5 bases and 0 bases, with 23 bases remaining between them. Per germline, CDR1 SEHNR and CDR2 FQNEAQ (reference sequence). CDR3: CASSRLDLTEPYSNQPQHF. Here the CDR3 DNA reads TGTGCCAGCAGCCGCTTAGATTTGACGGAGCCTTATAGCAATCAGCCCCAGCATTTT.

This clone was recorded a few times. This chain connects TRBV29-1 to TRBJ1-1; no reliable D call. This CDR3 has 11 residues. Germline V gene lookup returns CDR1 SQVTM and CDR2 ANQGSEA. Trimming pared 6 bases from V and 11 bases from J, leaving 16 bases between. The CDR3 sequence is CSVGAGVSAFF. The DNA of the CDR3 is TGCAGCGTCGGAGCCGGGGTGAGCGCTTTCTTT. Together with reference TRBV29-1 and TRBJ1-1, the CDR3 gives the full variable domain: SAVISQKPSRDICQRGTSLTIQCQVDSQVTMMFWYRQQPGQSLTLIATANQGSEATYESGFVIDKFPISRPNLTFSTLTVSNMSPEDSSIYLCSVGAGVSAFFGQGTRLTVV.